This is a list of T cell receptor beta chains from one sample in a study. One entry per CDR3 protein results from TCRdb running MiXCR on the 5' RACE reads. The sample holds roughly 64,000 distinct CDR3 sequences, approximately 23% seen once. Specimen: memory CD4+ T cells sorted from a lymph node. The receptor set was obtained from a female donor with breast cancer. Both conserved end residues are part of each CDR3.

TRBV7-9	TRBJ2-7	CASGLAGTLAEQYF
TRBV12-3/TRBV12-4	TRBJ1-1	CASSLQAGGTEAFF
TRBV7-3	TRBJ2-3	CASSLASGPDTQYF
TRBV15	TRBJ1-5	CATSRRFDTGNQPQHF
TRBV28	TRBJ1-5	CASSSIRGGNQPQHF
TRBV4-3	TRBJ2-5	CASSPKIPGLAGVGRETQYF
TRBV24-1	TRBJ2-5	CATSDPEIGGSETQYF
TRBV6-2/TRBV6-3	TRBJ1-1	CASSPRTLRHTEAFF
TRBV4-3	TRBJ2-3	CASSQRFGTGGFTDTQYF
TRBV5-6	TRBJ1-2	CASSMGHRYGYTF
TRBV20-1	TRBJ1-5	CSASSGYSNQPQHF
TRBV7-2	TRBJ2-3	CASVAGISTDTQYF
TRBV11-3	TRBJ2-7	CASSLSRASNEQYF
TRBV6-5	TRBJ2-1	CATSDRGGNEQFF
TRBV6-5	TRBJ2-5	CASSYSVAGETQYF
TRBV4-2	TRBJ2-1	CASSQGDGTSYNEQFF
TRBV10-3	TRBJ1-2	CAISAPPQNNYGYTF
TRBV5-6	TRBJ2-3	CASSPATGADTQYF
TRBV5-6	TRBJ1-1	CASSLGVTVNTEAFF
TRBV20-1	TRBJ1-5	CSAMGHGNQPQHF
TRBV6-1	TRBJ1-5	CASMIQTPTPTGNQPQHF
TRBV5-1	TRBJ2-7	CASSSTVASYEQYF
TRBV5-1	TRBJ2-7	CASSWSTSGTYEQYF
TRBV20-1	TRBJ1-1	CSARGQGQPNTEAFF
TRBV28	TRBJ2-2	CASSLRDRANTGELFF
TRBV5-1	TRBJ2-3	CASNSLGRTDTQYF
TRBV5-1	TRBJ1-4	CASSLYGTGGNEKLFF
TRBV5-1	TRBJ2-1	CASSSVAGDNEQFF
TRBV14	TRBJ1-5	CASSPRTGSNQPQHF
TRBV13	TRBJ2-5	CASSGGAVETQYF
TRBV24-1	TRBJ1-6	CATAAGLGSPLHF